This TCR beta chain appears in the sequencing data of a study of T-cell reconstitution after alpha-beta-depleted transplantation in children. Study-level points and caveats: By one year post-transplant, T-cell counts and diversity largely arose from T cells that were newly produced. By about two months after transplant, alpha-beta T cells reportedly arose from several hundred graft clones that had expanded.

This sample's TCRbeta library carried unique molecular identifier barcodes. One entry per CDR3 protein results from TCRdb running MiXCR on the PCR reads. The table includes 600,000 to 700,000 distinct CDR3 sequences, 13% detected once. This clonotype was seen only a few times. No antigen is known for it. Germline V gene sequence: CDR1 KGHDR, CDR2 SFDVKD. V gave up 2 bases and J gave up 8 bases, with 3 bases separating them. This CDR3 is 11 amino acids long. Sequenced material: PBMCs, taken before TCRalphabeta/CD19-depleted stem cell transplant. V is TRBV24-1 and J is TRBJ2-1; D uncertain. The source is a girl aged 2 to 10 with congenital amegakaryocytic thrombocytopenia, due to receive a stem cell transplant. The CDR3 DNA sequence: TGTGCCACCAGTGATTCGCATGAGCAGTTCTTC. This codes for CATSDSHEQFF.